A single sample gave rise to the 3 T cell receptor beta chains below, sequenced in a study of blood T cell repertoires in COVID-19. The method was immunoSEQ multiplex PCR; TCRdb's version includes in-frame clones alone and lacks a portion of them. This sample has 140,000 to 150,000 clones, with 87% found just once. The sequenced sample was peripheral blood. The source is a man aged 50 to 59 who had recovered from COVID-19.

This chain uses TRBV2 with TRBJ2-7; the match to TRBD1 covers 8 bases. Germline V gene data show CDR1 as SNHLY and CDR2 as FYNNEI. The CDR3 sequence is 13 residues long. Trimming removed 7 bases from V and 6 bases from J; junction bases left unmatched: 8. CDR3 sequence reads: CASNGPTGGEQYF. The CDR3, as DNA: TGTGCCAGCAACGGCCCAACAGGGGGCGAGCAGTACTTC.

The CDR3: CASSTGVNSNQPQHF. In nucleotides, the CDR3 is TGTGCCAGCAGTACGGGGGTGAATAGCAATCAGCCCCAGCATTTT. The chain combines TRBV2 with TRBJ1-5; weak D call: TRBD1 (5 bases). Germline values: CDR1 SNHLY, CDR2 FYNNEI. The CDR3 extends over 15 amino acids. Deletions cut 5 bases from V and 0 bases from J, with 11 bases between.

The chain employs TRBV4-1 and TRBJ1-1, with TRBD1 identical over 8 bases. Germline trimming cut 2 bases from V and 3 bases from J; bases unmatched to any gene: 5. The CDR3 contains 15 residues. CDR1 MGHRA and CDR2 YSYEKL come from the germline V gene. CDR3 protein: CASSQFSDRDTEAFF. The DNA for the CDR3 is TGCGCCAGCAGCCAATTCTCGGACAGGGACACTGAAGCTTTCTTT.